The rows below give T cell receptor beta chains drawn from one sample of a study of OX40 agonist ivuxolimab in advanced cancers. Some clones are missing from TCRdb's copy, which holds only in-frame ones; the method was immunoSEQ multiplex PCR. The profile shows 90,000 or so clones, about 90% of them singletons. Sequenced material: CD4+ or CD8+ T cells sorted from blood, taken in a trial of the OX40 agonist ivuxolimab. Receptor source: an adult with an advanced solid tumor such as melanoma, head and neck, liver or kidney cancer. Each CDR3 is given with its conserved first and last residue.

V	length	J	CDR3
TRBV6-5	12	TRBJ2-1	CASSRDRDEQFF
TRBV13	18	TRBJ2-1	CASSLGPGGGTPYNEQFF
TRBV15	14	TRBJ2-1	CATSRPGVGPRGFF
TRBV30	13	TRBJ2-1	CAWSASSSGRRFF
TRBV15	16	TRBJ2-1	CATSSPGLAGDNEQFF
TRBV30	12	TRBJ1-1	CAWSRSDTEAFF
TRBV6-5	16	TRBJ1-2	CASSYSSHPHHYGYTF
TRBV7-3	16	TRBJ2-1	CASSPSRDFSYNEQFF
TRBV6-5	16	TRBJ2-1	CASSYGAGGLLDEQFF
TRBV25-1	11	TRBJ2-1	CASRWLGKQFF
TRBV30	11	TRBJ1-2	CAWSAGVGYTF
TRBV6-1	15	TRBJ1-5	CASSDRGQGNQPQHF
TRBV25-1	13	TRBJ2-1	CASRQGPGNEQFF
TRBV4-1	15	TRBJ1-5	CASSQDRGAGQPQHF
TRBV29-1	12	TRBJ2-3	CSPSPSTDTQYF
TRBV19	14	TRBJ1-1	CASSTGPRIREAFF
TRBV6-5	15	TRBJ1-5	CASSPDGGGGQPQHF
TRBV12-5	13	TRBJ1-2	CASGLVPGGGYTF
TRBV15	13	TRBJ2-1	CATSSGAYNEQFF
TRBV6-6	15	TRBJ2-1	CASSYGSGRGYEQFF